The 26 T cell receptor beta chains presented below share a single source sample, sequenced in a study of OX40 agonist ivuxolimab in advanced cancers. TCRdb's copy holds only in-frame clones and misses some; the assay was immunoSEQ multiplex PCR. The sample lists 60,000 to 65,000 clones, more than 85% occurring once. The starting material was CD4+ or CD8+ T cells sorted from blood, obtained in a trial of the OX40 agonist ivuxolimab. These receptors were obtained from an adult with an advanced solid tumor such as melanoma, head and neck, liver or kidney cancer.

The chain employs TRBV5-1 and TRBJ1-3; unclear D gene. Trimming removed 0 bases from V and 5 bases from J, with 6 bases in between. Germline CDR1 is SGHRS and CDR2 is YFSETQ. CDR3 size: 13 residues. CDR3 amino acids: CASSLEGRNTIYF. Here the CDR3 DNA reads TGCGCCAGCAGCTTGGAAGGCCGAAACACCATATATTTT.

The chain has TRBV30 and TRBJ1-1; D remains ambiguous. The V and J ends lost 4 bases and 3 bases respectively, with 12 bases between them. The CDR3 is 13 residues long. Germline CDR1 and CDR2: GTSNPN and SVGIG (reference sequence). The CDR3 region has the DNA TGTGCCTGGATCCTCCCCGGTCACACTGAAGCTTTCTTT. Its protein product is CAWILPGHTEAFF.

The chain is built from TRBV2 and TRBJ1-2, with 8 positions matching TRBD1. V was clipped by 6 bases and J by 5 bases; unmatched bases: 8. CDR1 and CDR2 from the germline V gene are SNHLY and FYNNEI. The CDR3 spans 14 residues. CDR3 sequence: CASRYSTGAYGYTF. The CDR3 nucleotides are TGTGCCAGCAGGTATTCGACAGGGGCTTATGGCTACACCTTC.

J is TRBJ2-5 and V is TRBV6-1; 7 bases are a match to TRBD2. The CDR3 contains 14 residues. CDR1 is MNHNS, CDR2 SASEGT, per germline. V was clipped by 4 bases and J by 4 bases; unmatched bases: 6. CDR3 amino acids: CASSGEGGGETQYF. Written as DNA, the CDR3 is TGTGCCAGCAGTGGGGAGGGAGGAGGAGAGACCCAGTACTTC.

The J gene is TRBJ2-7, the V gene TRBV6-1; 10 nucleotides match TRBD2. Trimming removed 6 bases from V and 3 bases from J; junction bases left unmatched: 5. The CDR3 runs to 14 residues. Germline values: CDR1 MNHNS, CDR2 SASEGT. The CDR3 region has the DNA TGTGCCAGCAGATGGACTAGCGGCAACTACGAGCAGTACTTC. It encodes CASRWTSGNYEQYF.

The V call is TRBV6-5, the J call TRBJ2-7; D is possibly TRBD1 (5 bases). V lost 6 bases, J lost 7 bases, and 19 bases lay in between. Germline CDR1 is MNHEY and CDR2 is SVGAGI. The CDR3 totals 14 residues. This CDR3 reads CASRPPGQGREQYF. The CDR3 DNA reads TGTGCCAGCAGGCCCCCTGGGCAGGGCAGGGAGCAGTACTTC.

The J gene is TRBJ1-1, the V gene TRBV2; D unclear. Trimming left V 8 bases short and J 1 base short, with 14 bases between. CDR3 length equals 14 residues. Germline V gives CDR1 SNHLY, CDR2 FYNNEI. CDR3 protein: CASCRGKANTEAFF. DNA for the CDR3: TGTGCCAGCTGCCGCGGGAAGGCGAACACTGAAGCTTTCTTT. Based on the CDR3 plus reference TRBV2 and TRBJ1-1, the full variable domain is EPEVTQTPSHQVTQMGQEVILRCVPISNHLYFYWYRQILGQKVEFLVSFYNNEISEKSEIFDDQFSVERPDGSNFTLKIRSTKLEDSAMYFCASCRGKANTEAFFGQGTRLTVV.

V and J are TRBV7-6 and TRBJ2-7, with 12 bases matching TRBD2. CDR3 size: 17 residues. Trimming cost V 5 bases and J 5 bases; bases outside gene matches: 13. Germline CDR1 SGHVS, CDR2 FNYEAQ. The chain's CDR3 is CASSPRTSGALGHEQYF. The CDR3 coding sequence is TGTGCCAGCAGCCCCCGGACTAGCGGGGCCCTCGGTCACGAGCAGTACTTC.

CDR3: CAWSSTGTGRQPQHF. In nucleotides, the CDR3 is TGTGCCTGGAGTTCTACCGGGACAGGGAGGCAGCCCCAGCATTTT. The genes are TRBV30 and TRBJ1-5; TRBD1 matches at 9 bases. From germline, CDR1 is GTSNPN and CDR2 SVGIG (reference sequence). The CDR3 consists of 15 residues. V was pared by 2 bases and J by 7 bases, with 9 bases of the junction left unmatched.

The V gene is TRBV10-1, the J gene TRBJ2-3; 9 nucleotides agree with TRBD1. The CDR3 has 16 amino acids. The germline V gene has CDR1 WNHNN and CDR2 SYGVQD (reference sequence). V gave up 3 bases and J gave up 6 bases; unmatched junction bases: 10. The CDR3 reads CASSDAGQGREDTQYF. CDR3 in DNA: TGCGCCAGCAGTGACGCGGGACAGGGACGGGAGGATACGCAGTATTTT.

The chain joins TRBV6-1 to TRBJ2-3, with 8 bases aligning to TRBD1. The CDR3 sequence is 13 residues long. Germline trimming cut 6 bases from V and 6 bases from J; bases unmatched to any gene: 5. Germline V CDR1 and CDR2: MNHNS, SASEGT. The CDR3 region is CASRKTGVDTQYF. The CDR3 DNA follows: TGTGCCAGCAGGAAGACAGGGGTGGATACGCAGTATTTT.

This chain uses TRBV6-5 with TRBJ1-1; D is unresolved. CDR1 is MNHEY and CDR2 is SVGAGI in the germline V gene. CDR3 length: 12 amino acids. V shed 8 bases and J shed 8 bases, with 15 bases lying between them. The CDR3 nucleotides are TGTGCCAGCTTTCCCCCAGTGGGGGAAGCTTTCTTT. This translates into CASFPPVGEAFF.

This chain links TRBV5-4 with TRBJ2-3; 9 positions agree with TRBD2. The trim removed 0 bases at V and 5 bases at J, leaving 7 bases unmatched. Germline V lookup: CDR1 SGHNT, CDR2 YYREEE (reference sequence). This CDR3 comprises 16 residues. CDR3 sequence: CASSLDQRGDVDTQYF. CDR3 in DNA: TGTGCCAGCAGCTTGGATCAGCGGGGGGATGTAGATACGCAGTATTTT.

This clone has just one count. The rearrangement links TRBV14 to TRBJ1-4; weak D call: TRBD1 (5 bases). Germline V gene data show CDR1 as SGHDN and CDR2 as FVKESK. The length of the CDR3 is 15 residues. Trimming stripped 0 bases from V and 8 bases from J, with 13 bases between. The CDR3 sequence is CASSQESQGREKLFF. CDR3 in DNA: TGTGCCAGCAGCCAAGAATCCCAGGGCAGGGAAAAACTGTTTTTT.

The V gene is TRBV6-1, the J gene TRBJ2-4; D perhaps matches TRBD1 (6 bases). Germline V lookup: CDR1 MNHNS, CDR2 SASEGT. V dropped 3 bases and J dropped 0 bases, with 9 bases sitting between them. The CDR3 consists of 15 residues. CDR3 protein: CASSEGARAKNIQYF. The CDR3 DNA sequence: TGTGCCAGCAGTGAGGGGGCACGAGCCAAAAACATTCAGTACTTC.

The V gene is TRBV2, the J gene TRBJ1-2, with TRBD1 identical over 10 bases. The CDR3 runs to 17 residues. V lost 6 bases and J lost 2; bases outside the gene matches: 12. The germline CDR1 and CDR2 sequences are SNHLY and FYNNEI. DNA for the CDR3: TGTGCCAGCAGCGAACCCGCTAGACAGGGGGCGAACTATGGCTACACCTTC. Translating gives CASSEPARQGANYGYTF.

V and J are TRBV4-1 and TRBJ2-6, with a possible D match to TRBD1 (5 bases). Trimming shortened V by 2 bases and J by 4 bases, and 12 bases separated the two germline ends. This CDR3 is built from 16 residues. Germline-derived CDR1 and CDR2 are MGHRA and YSYEKL. This CDR3 is CASSQFLGAGANVLTF. In DNA, the CDR3 is TGCGCCAGCAGCCAATTCTTAGGGGCCGGGGCCAACGTCCTGACTTTC.

This rearrangement joins TRBV29-1 to TRBJ1-2, with D uncertain. CDR3 length: 12 amino acids. The V gene's germline CDR1 is SQVTM and CDR2 ANQGSEA. The V and J ends lost 4 bases and 1 base respectively, with 7 bases between them. This CDR3 is CSVGRLNYGYTF. DNA of the CDR3: TGCAGCGTTGGACGACTTAACTATGGCTACACCTTC.

The rearrangement links TRBV7-9 to TRBJ2-7, with 10 positions matching TRBD2. This CDR3 has 17 residues. Unmatched junction bases numbered 13, after V lost 5 bases and J lost 3 bases. Germline V gene sequence: CDR1 SEHNR, CDR2 FQNEAQ (reference sequence). Here the CDR3 reads CASSVGGLAGVFYEQYF. Written as DNA, the CDR3 is TGTGCCAGCAGCGTAGGAGGCCTAGCGGGGGTCTTCTACGAGCAGTACTTC. Filled out from reference TRBV7-9 and TRBJ2-7, the complete variable domain reads DTGVSQNPRHKITKRGQNVTFRCDPISEHNRLYWYRQTLGQGPEFLTYFQNEAQLEKSRLLSDRFSAERPKGSFSTLEIQRTEQGDSAMYLCASSVGGLAGVFYEQYFGPGTRLTVT.

The genes are TRBV19 and TRBJ2-1; unclear D gene. CDR1 is LNHDA and CDR2 is SQIVND in the germline V gene (reference sequence). The CDR3 extends over 14 amino acids. V was shortened by 5 bases and J by 9 bases, with 17 bases between the two germline ends. In DNA form, the CDR3 reads TGTGCCAGTAGTCCGAGTTTGTTGACCAGTGAGCAGTTCTTC. It translates to CASSPSLLTSEQFF.

The chain combines TRBV5-1 with TRBJ2-5; TRBD2 matches at 9 bases. CDR3 size: 15 residues. The V segment lost 5 bases and the J segment 5 bases; nucleotides outside the gene matches: 10. Germline V gene sequence: CDR1 SGHRS, CDR2 YFSETQ. The CDR3 sequence is CASSVSGGAMETQYF. Written as DNA, the CDR3 is TGCGCCAGCAGTGTTAGCGGGGGCGCGATGGAGACCCAGTACTTC.

CDR3 nucleotide sequence: TGTGCCAGCAGTGCCCGCCAGGCGGGCTACACCTTC. Translation: CASSARQAGYTF. V is TRBV6-6 and J is TRBJ1-2; D gene unclear. Trimming stripped 5 bases from V and 8 bases from J, with 12 bases between. Germline assignment: CDR1 MNHNY and CDR2 SVGAGI (reference sequence). The CDR3 length is 12 residues.

This chain joins TRBV5-1 and TRBJ2-3; D is unclear. The CDR3 spans 13 residues. With 3 bases removed from V and 2 bases from J, the gap between germline ends came to 7 bases. Germline V gene lookup returns CDR1 SGHRS and CDR2 YFSETQ. The CDR3 nucleotides are TGCGCCAGCAGCTACAGACTCACAGATACGCAGTATTTT. Translation: CASSYRLTDTQYF.

This clone has a handful of counts. The chain carries TRBV5-1 and TRBJ2-3, with D maybe TRBD2 (6 bases). Trimming stripped 4 bases from V and 1 base from J, with 10 bases between. Germline values: CDR1 SGHRS, CDR2 YFSETQ. The CDR3 totals 14 residues. The CDR3 reads CASSRGGGTDTQYF. CDR3 sequence (DNA): TGCGCCAGCAGCCGCGGCGGGGGCACAGATACGCAGTATTTT.

The rearrangement uses TRBV5-1 and TRBJ1-2; 9 bases are shared with TRBD1. CDR1 SGHRS and CDR2 YFSETQ come from the germline V gene. This CDR3 comprises 14 residues. V lost 2 bases to trimming and J lost 2 bases; unmatched junction nucleotides: 1. CDR3 sequence: CASSLQGANYGYTF. The CDR3 nucleotides are TGCGCCAGCAGCTTACAGGGGGCGAACTATGGCTACACCTTC.

This chain joins TRBV5-1 and TRBJ2-3; D is unresolved. This CDR3 has 14 amino acids. V was pared by 2 bases and J by 6 bases, with 13 bases between. CDR1 and CDR2 from the germline V gene are SGHRS and YFSETQ. The CDR3 reads CASSLQPSADTQYF. The CDR3 bases are TGCGCCAGCAGCTTACAACCATCTGCGGATACGCAGTATTTT.